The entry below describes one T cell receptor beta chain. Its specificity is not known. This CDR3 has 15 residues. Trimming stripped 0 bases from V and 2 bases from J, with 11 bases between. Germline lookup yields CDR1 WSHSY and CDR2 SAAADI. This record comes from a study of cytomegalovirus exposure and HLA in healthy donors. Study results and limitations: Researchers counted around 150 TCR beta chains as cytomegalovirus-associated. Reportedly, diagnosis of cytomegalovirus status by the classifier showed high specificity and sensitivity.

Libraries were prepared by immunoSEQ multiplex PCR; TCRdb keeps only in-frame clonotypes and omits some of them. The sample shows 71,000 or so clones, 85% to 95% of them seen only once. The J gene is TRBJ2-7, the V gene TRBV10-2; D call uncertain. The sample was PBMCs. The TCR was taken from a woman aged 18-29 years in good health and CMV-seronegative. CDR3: CASSESWPKTYEQYF. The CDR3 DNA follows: TGCGCCAGCAGTGAGTCTTGGCCGAAAACCTACGAGCAGTACTTC.